The rows below give T cell receptor beta chains drawn from one sample of a study of regulatory T cells in long-lasting Graves disease. TCRdb recomputed calls from the multiplex PCR reads with MiXCR, one row per CDR3 protein. The data hold more than 300,000 distinct CDR3 sequences, with about 20% observed a single time. Sequenced here: peripheral blood mononuclear cells (PBMCs), sampled when the disease was refractory, from a patient treated with antithyroid drugs. The source of these receptors is a female donor with Graves disease. The CDR3 runs from the conserved cysteine through the conserved F or W. Fields, in order: J gene, V gene, D gene, clone size, CDR3 protein, CDR3 DNA. The D gene is left open where the match is weak. Not all rows give a size; the values are once, few, many and, for expanded clones, a class.

TRBJ2-3 TRBV27 NA NA CASTPRIFGVRAVSTDTQYF TGTGCCAGCACCCCTCGCATATTCGGGGTACGCGCGGTTAGCACAGATACGCAGTATTTT
TRBJ2-7 TRBV30 TRBD1 few CAWSRDSLSEQYF TGTGCCTGGAGTCGGGACAGTCTATCCGAGCAGTACTTC
TRBJ1-1 TRBV6-1 NA many CASSWGQELTEAFF TGTGCCAGCAGCTGGGGTCAGGAGCTCACTGAAGCTTTCTTT
TRBJ2-5 TRBV3-1 NA many CASNQLAWGETQYF TGTGCCAGCAACCAGTTGGCATGGGGAGAGACCCAGTACTTC
TRBJ2-5 TRBV7-2 NA many CASSSSASASTQYF TGTGCCAGCAGCTCCTCGGCTAGCGCCTCCACCCAGTACTTC
TRBJ1-1 TRBV29-1 NA few CSVAGGWGTEAFF TGCAGCGTTGCTGGAGGGTGGGGCACTGAAGCTTTCTTT
TRBJ2-7 TRBV20-1 TRBD2 many CSARDVEREFYEQYF TGCAGTGCGAGGGACGTGGAGCGGGAGTTCTACGAGCAGTACTTC
TRBJ2-4 TRBV6-2/TRBV6-3 NA many CASYGGAGDIQYF TGTGCCAGCTATGGGGGGGCGGGAGACATTCAGTACTTC
TRBJ1-1 TRBV29-1 NA NA CSVPRSGIPEAFF TGCAGCGTTCCTCGATCAGGGATTCCTGAAGCTTTCTTT
TRBJ2-3 TRBV20-1 TRBD1 NA CSARDMLGQGIWTDTQYF TGCAGTGCTAGAGATATGTTGGGACAGGGGATATGGACAGATACGCAGTATTTT
TRBJ1-2 TRBV12-3/TRBV12-4 TRBD1 many CASSPTGSYGYTF TGTGCCAGCAGTCCGACAGGGTCCTATGGCTACACCTTC
TRBJ2-7 TRBV5-1 NA NA CASSWTLGVSSGTAYEQYF TGCGCCAGCAGCTGGACCCTGGGGGTGAGTAGCGGGACAGCCTACGAGCAGTACTTC
TRBJ2-2 TRBV7-9 TRBD2 few CASSFGGGDVELFF TGTGCCAGCAGCTTCGGGGGAGGGGACGTGGAGCTGTTTTTT
TRBJ1-6 TRBV6-2/TRBV6-3 TRBD1 few CASSTGQGGPLSPLHF TGTGCCAGCAGTACCGGACAGGGTGGGCCTCTGTCACCCCTCCACTTT
TRBJ2-7 TRBV15 TRBD1 many CATSRDRGQAEQYF TGTGCCACCAGCAGAGATAGGGGACAGGCTGAGCAGTACTTC
TRBJ2-5 TRBV10-3 NA many CAISESGGQETQYF TGTGCCATCAGTGAGTCAGGGGGCCAAGAGACCCAGTACTTC
TRBJ1-3 TRBV29-1 TRBD1 NA CSARTGQGNTIYF TGCAGCGCCCGGACAGGTCAAGGAAACACCATATATTTT
TRBJ2-7 TRBV20-1 NA many CSARGGWGSEQYF TGCAGTGCTAGAGGAGGCTGGGGAAGCGAGCAGTACTTC
TRBJ1-2 TRBV27 NA many CASSFRGAYGYTF TGTGCCAGCAGTTTCAGGGGAGCCTATGGCTACACCTTC
TRBJ1-5 TRBV28 NA many CASRDTVSNQPQHF TGTGCCAGCAGGGACACGGTTAGCAATCAGCCCCAGCATTTT
TRBJ1-6 TRBV30 NA few CAWSVGGDYSPLHF TGTGCCTGGAGTGTAGGTGGGGACTATTCACCCCTCCACTTT
TRBJ1-2 TRBV24-1 TRBD1 NA CATSDRSQGEYGYTF TGTGCCACCAGTGATCGGTCGCAGGGGGAGTATGGCTACACCTTC
TRBJ1-1 TRBV27 NA many CASSPTWVSEAFF TGTGCCAGCAGTCCCACCTGGGTTTCCGAAGCTTTCTTT
TRBJ1-2 TRBV25-1 NA NA CASSTRQLVYTF TGTGCCAGCAGTACAAGACAGCTGGTCTACACCTTC
TRBJ2-2 TRBV7-6 NA few CASSLGSGYSNTGELFF TGTGCCAGCAGCTTAGGTTCAGGGTATTCGAACACCGGGGAGCTGTTTTTT
TRBJ1-6 TRBV19 TRBD1 few CASSISTGPIPRSYNSPLHF TGTGCCAGTAGTATCTCGACAGGGCCCATTCCCCGCTCCTATAATTCACCCCTCCACTTT
TRBJ1-1 TRBV11-2 NA many CASSSFVENTEAFF TGTGCCAGCAGTTCCTTTGTGGAGAACACTGAAGCTTTCTTT
TRBJ2-5 TRBV2 NA many CASSVTDAQYF TGTGCCAGCAGTGTTACGGACGCCCAGTACTTC
TRBJ2-3 TRBV6-1 NA NA CASSPGQSYTDTQYF TGTGCCAGCAGCCCGGGACAATCCTACACAGATACGCAGTATTTT
TRBJ1-3 TRBV11-2 NA many CASSPAGPGNTIYF TGTGCCAGCAGCCCCGCGGGGCCTGGAAACACCATATATTTT
TRBJ1-2 TRBV29-1 TRBD1 NA CSLGGPDYSYTF TGCAGTTTAGGGGGCCCGGACTATAGCTACACCTTC
TRBJ2-7 TRBV6-4 NA NA CASSDVDEQYF TGTGCCAGCAGTGACGTAGACGAGCAGTACTTC
TRBJ1-5 TRBV28 TRBD1 many CASSLGTGYSNQPQHF TGTGCCAGCAGTTTAGGGACAGGGTATAGCAATCAGCCCCAGCATTTT
TRBJ2-7 TRBV6-1 TRBD1 many CASRGDREHYEQYF TGTGCCAGCAGGGGCGACAGGGAACACTACGAGCAGTACTTC
TRBJ1-1 TRBV13 TRBD1 few CASSLDAGTVNHEAFF TGTGCCAGCAGCCTTGACGCCGGGACAGTAAACCATGAAGCTTTCTTT
TRBJ1-1 TRBV30 TRBD1 many CAWDRGENTEAFF TGTGCCTGGGACAGGGGCGAGAACACTGAAGCTTTCTTT
TRBJ1-5 TRBV6-2/TRBV6-3 NA NA CASSYTQDSYQPQHF TGTGCCAGCAGTTACACCCAGGACAGTTATCAGCCCCAGCATTTT
TRBJ2-7 TRBV12-3/TRBV12-4 NA NA CASSLGVEDPRKGNSYEQYF TGTGCCAGCAGTTTAGGGGTAGAGGACCCCCGAAAGGGAAATTCCTACGAGCAGTACTTC
TRBJ2-7 TRBV20-1 TRBD2 NA CSARGAGRDSYEQYF TGCAGTGCTAGAGGAGCGGGGAGGGATTCCTACGAGCAGTACTTC
TRBJ1-1 TRBV20-1 NA many CSARRDRMTEAFF TGCAGTGCTAGACGTGACCGGATGACTGAAGCTTTCTTT
TRBJ1-2 TRBV3-1 NA many CASSQEALYGYTF TGTGCCAGCAGCCAAGAGGCTCTTTATGGCTACACCTTC
TRBJ1-2 TRBV30 NA many CAWSSGINYGYTF TGTGCCTGGAGTTCCGGGATAAACTATGGCTACACCTTC
TRBJ1-5 TRBV20-1 TRBD1 NA CSAGQGLQPQHF TGCAGTGCGGGACAGGGTCTTCAGCCCCAGCATTTT
TRBJ1-2 TRBV6-1 NA many CASSQDEGRGYGYTF TGTGCCAGCAGTCAAGACGAGGGGCGCGGCTATGGCTACACCTTC
TRBJ1-1 TRBV6-5 NA many CASSYGGVNTEAFF TGTGCCAGCAGTTACGGGGGGGTGAACACTGAAGCTTTCTTT
TRBJ1-2 TRBV10-3 NA NA CASQGGDGYTF TGTGCCTCCCAAGGGGGGGATGGCTACACCTTC
TRBJ1-4 TRBV2 NA many CASKMGEKLFF TGTGCCAGCAAAATGGGGGAAAAACTGTTTTTT
TRBJ2-2 TRBV28 TRBD2 NA CASSSPGLAGVGELFF TGTGCCAGCAGTTCCCCGGGACTAGCGGGAGTCGGGGAGCTGTTTTTT
TRBJ1-4 TRBV30 NA NA CAWSALGHTNEKLFF TGTGCCTGGAGTGCCTTAGGGCACACTAATGAAAAACTGTTTTTT
TRBJ2-5 TRBV27 TRBD2 many CASSKMTSGRAGRETQYF TGTGCCAGCAGTAAGATGACTAGCGGGAGGGCAGGCAGAGAGACCCAGTACTTC
TRBJ1-5 TRBV12-5 NA many CASGLEYQPQHF TGTGCTAGTGGTTTGGAATATCAGCCCCAGCATTTT
TRBJ1-5 TRBV18 TRBD1 NA CASSPGQLLGMPQHF TGTGCCAGCTCACCGGGACAGCTCTTGGGTATGCCCCAGCATTTT
TRBJ2-1 TRBV10-3 TRBD2 NA CAISDRSGRGNEQFF TGTGCCATCAGTGATCGAAGCGGGAGGGGCAATGAGCAGTTCTTC
TRBJ1-1 TRBV6-2/TRBV6-3 NA many CASSYIGGGEAFF TGTGCCAGCAGTTACATAGGAGGGGGAGAAGCTTTCTTT
TRBJ2-3 TRBV7-9 NA many CASSPGGDTQYF TGTGCCAGCAGCCCAGGAGGAGATACGCAGTATTTT